This entry is about one T cell receptor (beta chain). The sample comes from a study of blood T cell repertoires in COVID-19. Background on the study: Samples of COVID-19 (acute and convalescent) were obtained from the United States, Italy and Spain. T cells, B-cell-depleted T cells, or PBMCs provided the cDNA or gDNA that served as material.

This CDR3 region has 14 residues. CDR1 and CDR2 (germline): MNHEY, SMNVEV (reference sequence). Trimming shortened V by 5 bases and J by 1 base, and 12 bases separated the two germline ends. Original processing notes: Counts of nucleated cells, estimated from reference gene primer amplification, were obtained. Sequenced by immunoSEQ multiplex PCR; TCRdb stores in-frame clones only, minus some. The V and J calls and clone size were taken over from that table, and D and trimming were inferred from the DNA. The sample records nearly 90,000 clones, about 87% being singletons. The chain employs TRBV27 and TRBJ2-7; D possibly corresponds to TRBD1 (6 bases). Sequencing was performed on peripheral blood. This receptor was taken from an elderly man with acute or convalescent COVID-19. CDR3 DNA: TGTGCCAGCAGTCCCCGAGGGGGATCCTACGAGCAGTACTTC. The encoded protein is CASSPRGGSYEQYF.